Following are 10 T cell receptor beta chains from one sample sequenced in a study of blood T cells in healthy people across ages (dated by TCRdb to the mid-2010s). The method behind the library was 5' RACE. Sequenced on an Illumina HiSeq 2500. A second PCR of roughly 6 to 11 cycles was performed with a sample-barcoded 5' primer and a J-beta primer mix. The raw public data were reprocessed by TCRdb itself: fastp quality trimming at Q25, MiXCR clonotype calling, in-frame beta chains only. Entries are consolidated by CDR3 protein sequence, retaining the most common genes and DNA. For this sample there are some 940,000 distinct CDR3 sequences; 25% to 30% appear just once. About 9.4% of the sample comes from the top ten. These same records also appear under a second study, on T cells of mothers and their children.

The sample was blood. The receptors here all came from a middle-aged woman in good health.

The rearrangement links TRBV6-5 to TRBJ1-1; no definite D call. Per germline, CDR1 MNHEY and CDR2 SVGAGI. The CDR3 sequence is 12 residues long. Trimming took 8 bases from V and 7 from J, leaving 14 bases between them. CDR3 loop: CASVTRSLEAFF. The CDR3 coding sequence is TGTGCCAGCGTAACCAGAAGCCTTGAAGCTTTCTTT.

Many counts were recorded for this clonotype. J is TRBJ2-1 and V is TRBV9; no definite D call. Germline CDR1 is SGDLS and CDR2 is YYNGEE. The CDR3 runs 12 residues. V lost 0 bases and J 8 bases, leaving 6 bases between the germline ends. CDR3 loop: CASSVAGDEQFF. The CDR3 DNA is TGTGCCAGCAGCGTAGCCGGCGATGAGCAGTTCTTC.

The chain links TRBV24-1 to TRBJ1-1; D remains ambiguous. The CDR3 totals 15 residues. V was pared by 7 bases and J by 4 bases, with 18 bases between. In germline, CDR1 is KGHDR, CDR2 SFDVKD. This chain's CDR3 is CATSPREYGGTEAFF. The CDR3 region has the DNA TGTGCCACCAGCCCAAGGGAATATGGTGGCACTGAAGCTTTCTTT.

V and J are TRBV18 and TRBJ2-1; no clear D. CDR1 and CDR2 from the germline V gene are KGHSH and LQKENI. The V end was cut by 0 bases, the J end by 15 bases, with 18 bases between. The CDR3 runs 14 residues. In nucleotides, the CDR3 is TGTGCCAGCTCACCACCGTTGACACATTCCCCGTCGTTCTTC. Protein product: CASSPPLTHSPSFF.

The chain is built from TRBV6-4 and TRBJ1-5; D is unresolved. The V gene lost 6 bases and the J gene lost 3 bases, with 15 bases spanning the gap. The CDR3 contains 15 residues. Germline V gene sequence: CDR1 MRHNA, CDR2 SNTAGT. The CDR3: CASRTQWDPNQPQHF. The CDR3, as DNA: TGTGCCAGCAGGACACAGTGGGATCCCAATCAGCCCCAGCATTTT.

This clonotype was seen only a few times. The genes are TRBV7-2 and TRBJ1-2; tentative D call: TRBD1 (5 bases). Trimming removed 6 bases from V and 6 bases from J, with 17 bases in between. Germline CDR1 reads SGHTA; CDR2 reads FQGNSA. The CDR3 is made up of 14 amino acids. The DNA of the CDR3 is TGTGCCAGCAGTCCTGCACCTGGGACGGATGGCTACACCTTC. It translates to CASSPAPGTDGYTF.

This rearrangement joins TRBV9 to TRBJ2-5, with TRBD1 matching 8 bases. The CDR3 contains 14 residues. V lost 2 bases to trimming and J lost 5 bases; unmatched junction nucleotides: 5. Per germline, CDR1 SGDLS and CDR2 YYNGEE. The CDR3 reads CASSVQGAWETQYF. CDR3 DNA sequence: TGTGCCAGCAGCGTTCAGGGGGCCTGGGAGACCCAGTACTTC.

This clonotype was seen repeatedly, ten times or more. The V and J genes are TRBV15 and TRBJ2-1; possibly TRBD1 for D (7 bases). Germline V CDR1 and CDR2: LNHNV, YYDKDF (reference sequence). With 0 bases removed from V and 5 bases from J, the gap between germline ends came to 17 bases. The CDR3 has 17 residues. CDR3 in amino acids: CATSRDLGGQPNNEQFF. The CDR3 nucleotides are TGTGCCACCAGCAGAGATCTGGGGGGACAGCCCAACAATGAGCAGTTCTTC.

This clonotype occurred a few times. This chain links TRBV20-1 with TRBJ2-7, with 8 nucleotides matching TRBD1. CDR3 length: 14 amino acids. Losses at the gene ends were 6 bases for V and 3 bases for J; bases not matched to a gene: 10. CDR1 is DFQATT and CDR2 is SNEGSKA in the germline V gene (reference sequence). The CDR3 sequence is CSAAGGPQDYEQYF. CDR3 nucleotides: TGCAGTGCCGCAGGGGGCCCCCAGGACTACGAGCAGTACTTC.

This clonotype was seen at least ten times. The chain carries TRBV7-6 and TRBJ2-1, with a tentative D call TRBD1 (5 bases). This CDR3 has 18 residues. The V gene lost 5 bases and the J gene lost 3 bases, with 23 bases spanning the gap. The germline V gene encodes CDR1 SGHVS and CDR2 FNYEAQ. CDR3 bases: TGTGCCAGCAGCGAAGAGGTGGCTGGGAAGGGGTTCTACAATGAGCAGTTCTTC. Its protein is CASSEEVAGKGFYNEQFF.